The entry below gives a single T cell receptor (beta chain) sequence along with its context. Antigen unknown. This sample is drawn from a study of T cell responses to AZD1222 COVID-19 vaccine. The study, taken as a whole, reports: At baseline, seropositivity was found in only a handful of AZD1222 recipients. Close to half of spike-specific TCRs reportedly recognize unmutated variant regions. There were mostly white British donors and more females than males, and clonal diversity was possibly underestimated.

Libraries were prepared by immunoSEQ multiplex PCR; TCRdb keeps only in-frame clonotypes and omits some of them. The table has 100,000 to 150,000 clones, 90% seen once. V lost 3 bases and J 6 bases, leaving 17 bases between the germline ends. Germline assignment: CDR1 MNHEY and CDR2 SMNVEV (reference sequence). The CDR3 totals 16 residues. This receptor was obtained from an adult in good health. The rearrangement links TRBV27 to TRBJ2-2; D perhaps matches TRBD1 (6 bases). Sequencing was performed on peripheral blood, taken on day 0 of MenACWY control vaccination. The CDR3 is CASSLVGQGSSGELFF. The CDR3 region has the DNA TGTGCCAGCAGTTTGGTGGGCCAGGGGAGCTCCGGGGAGCTGTTTTTT.